The 22 T cell receptor beta chains given below trace back to one sample, sequenced in a study of Graves' ophthalmopathy and Graves' hyperthyroidism. RNA transcripts were the source from which TCR beta CDR3 regions were amplified. First-round RT-PCR used HTBI primers; second-round multiplex PCR followed. TCRdb reprocessed the multiplex PCR reads via MiXCR and lists one record per CDR3 protein. The data contain 650,000 to 900,000 distinct CDR3 sequences, about 44% of them seen just once; the ten biggest clones take up approximately 46%. Sequencing used peripheral blood. The source is an adult man with Graves' ophthalmopathy.

This clonotype has just one count. CDR3 nucleotides: TGTGCCACCAGTGACCCCGGGACAGAAAAAGAGACCCAGCATTTT. Translation gives CATSDPGTEKETQHF. The gene calls are TRBV24-1 and TRBJ1-5; TRBD1 aligns across 7 bases. Germline lookup yields CDR1 KGHDR and CDR2 SFDVKD. This CDR3 is built from 15 residues. Losses at the gene ends were 4 bases for V and 11 bases for J; bases not matched to a gene: 13.

The rearrangement links TRBV6-6 to TRBJ2-5; D remains unclear. V was cut by 8 bases and J by 2 bases, with 9 bases left in between. CDR1 is MNHNY, CDR2 SVGAGI, per germline (reference sequence). This CDR3 is built from 12 residues. DNA for the CDR3: TGTGCCAGCGGAGCGCGGCAAGAGACCCAGTACTTC. It specifies CASGARQETQYF.

This clonotype was seen ten or more times. This sequence joins TRBV29-1 and TRBJ2-5, with D hard to call. CDR1 and CDR2 (germline): SQVTM, ANQGSEA. V lost 0 bases, J lost 5 bases, and 13 bases lay in between. The length of the CDR3 is 14 residues. The CDR3 loop is CSVEEEVTPETQYF. Here the CDR3 DNA reads TGCAGCGTTGAAGAAGAGGTCACCCCGGAGACCCAGTACTTC. Full variable domain (rest looked up from reference TRBV29-1 and TRBJ2-5): SAVISQKPSRDICQRGTSLTIQCQVDSQVTMMFWYRQQPGQSLTLIATANQGSEATYESGFVIDKFPISRPNLTFSTLTVSNMSPEDSSIYLCSVEEEVTPETQYFGPGTRLLVL.

The V call is TRBV2, the J call TRBJ2-7; D is unresolved. V gave up 7 bases and J gave up 0 bases, with 13 bases separating them. The CDR3 runs to 14 residues. Germline V lookup: CDR1 SNHLY, CDR2 FYNNEI. CDR3 coding DNA: TGTGCCAGCACCAAAAGGGATTCCTCCTACGAGCAGTACTTC. Translated: CASTKRDSSYEQYF.

This clonotype was seen only a few times. This sequence joins TRBV19 and TRBJ2-6, with 12 positions matching TRBD2. The CDR3 contains 18 residues. Per the germline V gene, CDR1 is LNHDA and CDR2 is SQIVND (reference sequence). Trimming took 5 bases from V and 4 from J; bases not matched to a gene: 9. In DNA form, the CDR3 reads TGTGCCAGTAGTCCCAGACTAGCGGGAGCGGCGGGGGCCAACGTCCTGACTTTC. Translating gives CASSPRLAGAAGANVLTF.

The CDR3 DNA follows: TGTGCCAGCAGTACGGGACGGCATAGCAATCAGCCCCAGCATTTT. It codes for CASSTGRHSNQPQHF. This chain connects TRBV6-4 to TRBJ1-5; the D gene is possibly TRBD1 (5 bases). The V and J ends lost 5 bases and 0 bases respectively, with 11 bases between them. This CDR3 spans 15 amino acids. Germline V CDR1 and CDR2: MRHNA, SNTAGT.

This clonotype occurred a few times. The chain has TRBV12-3 or TRBV12-4 and TRBJ1-2, with 7 bases fitting TRBD1. V shed 6 bases and J 3 bases; nucleotides not matched to a gene: 7. The CDR3 is 14 amino acids. The CDR3 loop reads CASRQTGIDYGYTF. Here the CDR3 DNA reads TGTGCCAGCAGGCAGACAGGGATTGACTATGGCTACACCTTC.

The chain uses TRBV10-3 and TRBJ1-1, with TRBD1 identical over 7 bases. The V segment lost 10 bases and the J segment 4 bases; nucleotides outside the gene matches: 12. The germline gives CDR1 ENHRY, CDR2 SYGVKD. The CDR3 is 14 residues long. The chain's CDR3 is CASRQGLMGTEAFF. The CDR3 nucleotides read TGTGCCAGCAGACAGGGTCTGATGGGCACTGAAGCTTTCTTT.

The chain joins TRBV7-9 to TRBJ1-3, with D possibly matching TRBD1 (6 bases). Looked up from germline, CDR1 is SEHNR and CDR2 is FQNEAQ (reference sequence). This CDR3 is built from 13 residues. Deletions cut 5 bases from V and 7 bases from J, with 12 bases between. The CDR3 nucleotides are TGTGCCAGCAGCCTAGGGGGGTGGAACACCATATATTTT. Its translation is CASSLGGWNTIYF.

The V call is TRBV20-1, the J call TRBJ2-7; 10 bases fit TRBD1. The junction had 6 bases not matched to a gene; V was cut back by 0 bases and J by 4 bases. CDR1 and CDR2 (germline): DFQATT, SNEGSKA (reference sequence). CDR3 length: 15 residues. CDR3 sequence: CSARDGTGDWYEQYF. In DNA form, the CDR3 reads TGCAGTGCTAGAGATGGGACAGGGGACTGGTACGAGCAGTACTTC.

The chain uses TRBV7-2 and TRBJ1-2; a possible D gene is TRBD1 (6 bases). Trimming removed 4 bases at V and 1 base at J, with 10 bases between. The CDR3 consists of 14 residues. Looked up from germline, CDR1 is SGHTA and CDR2 is FQGNSA. CDR3 DNA: TGTGCCAGCAGCTCACAGGGCTTTAACTATGGCTACACCTTC. This gives the protein CASSSQGFNYGYTF.

Many counts were recorded for this clonotype. The rearrangement links TRBV29-1 to TRBJ2-7, with 9 nucleotides matching TRBD1. CDR3 length equals 14 residues. The V segment lost 6 bases and the J segment 0 bases; nucleotides outside the gene matches: 6. CDR1 and CDR2 from the germline V gene are SQVTM and ANQGSEA. CDR3 nucleotides: TGCAGCGTAAGTCCGGGACAGGGCTCCTACGAGCAGTACTTC. Amino acid sequence: CSVSPGQGSYEQYF.

Of note for this clonotype: A read error may explain this, as a much larger clone is one base away. This chain uses TRBV10-2 with TRBJ1-5; perhaps TRBD1 as D (5 bases). This CDR3 contains 16 residues. V was clipped by 0 bases and J by 3 bases, with 12 bases between them. In germline, CDR1 is WSHSY, CDR2 SAAADI. The DNA of the CDR3 is TGCGCCAGCAGTGAGTCGGGGGGGATCCACAATCAGCCCCAGCATTTT. It translates to CASSESGGIHNQPQHF.

The table lists this clonotype with many counts. The V and J genes are TRBV20-1 and TRBJ1-5; TRBD1 aligns across 8 bases. The CDR3 totals 17 residues. The junction had 15 bases not matched to a gene; V was cut back by 6 bases and J by 2 bases. From germline, CDR1 is DFQATT and CDR2 SNEGSKA (reference sequence). The CDR3 spells CSALGRTGLLGNQPQHF. In DNA form, the CDR3 reads TGCAGTGCCCTGGGCCGGACAGGGTTGTTAGGCAATCAGCCCCAGCATTTT.

The rearrangement links TRBV30 to TRBJ2-5; 7 nucleotides align to TRBD2. The CDR3 is 13 amino acids. The germline V gene has CDR1 GTSNPN and CDR2 SVGIG (reference sequence). V trimming: 3 bases; J trimming: 4 bases; junction bases outside the gene matches: 5. The CDR3 loop is CAWRLTSRETQYF. The CDR3 bases are TGTGCCTGGAGACTGACTAGCCGAGAGACCCAGTACTTC.

The chain uses TRBV29-1 and TRBJ2-7; 12 bases are a match to TRBD1. CDR1 is SQVTM, CDR2 ANQGSEA, per germline. The CDR3 extends over 14 amino acids. V shed 7 bases, J shed 7 bases, and the junction held 11 bases outside the gene matches. The CDR3 region is CSAWGQGAASEQYF. The CDR3 DNA sequence: TGCAGCGCTTGGGGACAGGGGGCGGCGAGTGAGCAGTACTTC.

This clonotype was counted many times. V and J are TRBV20-1 and TRBJ1-2; possible D gene TRBD1, 5 bases. The CDR3 spans 11 residues. Germline loops: CDR1 DFQATT, CDR2 SNEGSKA (reference sequence). Trimming removed 6 bases at V and 8 bases at J, with 13 bases between. CDR3 DNA sequence: TGCAGTGCCGGGCGACAGCGGGGCTACACCTTC. It is translated as CSAGRQRGYTF.

J is TRBJ1-5 and V is TRBV24-1; 10 bases agree with TRBD1. Germline V lookup: CDR1 KGHDR, CDR2 SFDVKD. The CDR3 totals 14 residues. The junction had 6 bases not matched to a gene; V was cut back by 9 bases and J by 5 bases. The CDR3 sequence is CATATGTGDQPQHF. CDR3 nucleotides: TGTGCCACCGCGACAGGGACAGGGGATCAGCCCCAGCATTTT.

In its sample, this clonotype was seen a few times. This chain links TRBV9 with TRBJ1-1; D is perhaps TRBD1 (6 bases). CDR3 length: 13 residues. V was trimmed by 5 bases and J by 5 bases, leaving 13 bases between them. Germline-derived CDR1 and CDR2 are SGDLS and YYNGEE. In nucleotides, the CDR3 is TGTGCCAGCAGTAGCGAGGGGACAACTGAAGCTTTCTTT. Protein sequence: CASSSEGTTEAFF.

This clonotype showed up just a few times. The V and J genes are TRBV5-1 and TRBJ1-2; a weak D match, TRBD1 (5 bases). Trimming left V 0 bases short and J 5 bases short, with 20 bases between. The germline V gene has CDR1 SGHRS and CDR2 YFSETQ. The CDR3 runs to 17 residues. The CDR3 here is CASSLGYREGRQYGYTF. DNA of the CDR3: TGCGCCAGCAGCTTGGGGTATCGGGAGGGACGACAATATGGCTACACCTTC.

The CDR3: CASSVDGGVYEQYF. CDR3 sequence (DNA): TGTGCCAGCAGCGTAGACGGGGGGGTGTATGAGCAGTACTTC. The chain recombines TRBV9 with TRBJ2-7; 8 bases align to TRBD2. The J segment lost 7 bases and the V segment lost 0 bases, leaving 6 bases of the junction unmatched. CDR3 length equals 14 residues. Germline CDR1 reads SGDLS; CDR2 reads YYNGEE.

The V call is TRBV2, the J call TRBJ2-2; 9 bases line up with TRBD1. The CDR3 is 17 residues long. The germline gives CDR1 SNHLY, CDR2 FYNNEI. The V and J ends lost 5 bases and 3 bases, in that order; junction bases with no gene match: 10. CDR3 region: CASSHKRQGVHTGELFF. DNA of the CDR3: TGTGCCAGCAGTCACAAAAGACAGGGGGTGCACACCGGGGAGCTGTTTTTT.